This passage covers 22 T cell receptor beta chains from one sample sequenced in a study of response to subunit inactivated influenza vaccine listed by TCRdb under 2018. The library relied on RT-PCR. The reads were generated on an Illumina HiSeq 2500. In-frame beta chains were kept once TCRdb had trimmed the public reads at Q25 with fastp and called clones with MiXCR. CDR3 protein sequences are deduplicated, and each keeps its most common genes and DNA. The sample table lists roughly 460,000 distinct CDR3 sequences, 11% of them with a count of one. The ten largest clonotypes hold 10% to 15% of the sample. According to the study, the label for this sample's time point signals: 45 to 55 days after influenza vaccine administration. Sequencing was performed on PBMCs from blood, taken 45 days after vaccination. The receptors were sampled from a man in his fifties or sixties who received an inactivated influenza vaccine. Donor details come from another sample of the same person, matched by shared clones.

The sample holds many counts of this clonotype. The chain recombines TRBV5-1 with TRBJ2-6, with TRBD1 matching over 7 bases. CDR1 is SGHRS and CDR2 is YFSETQ in the germline V gene. Trimming removed 6 bases from V and 2 bases from J; junction bases left unmatched: 8. The CDR3 covers 16 residues. The CDR3 is CASTLIDRAGANVLTF. Here the CDR3 DNA reads TGCGCCAGCACCCTAATCGACAGGGCTGGGGCCAACGTCCTGACTTTC.

At least ten counts were recorded for this clonotype. The V and J genes are TRBV20-1 and TRBJ2-5; D may be TRBD2 (6 bases). Per the germline V gene, CDR1 is DFQATT and CDR2 is SNEGSKA (reference sequence). Trimming took 5 bases from V and 7 from J, leaving 23 bases between them. The CDR3 is 15 amino acids. The CDR3 DNA follows: TGCAGTGCTCGTAACGCCGGGACTTTGGCCGGGACCCAGTACTTC. Amino acids: CSARNAGTLAGTQYF.

In this sample, this clonotype turned up a few times. The rearrangement joins TRBV3-1 to TRBJ1-2; D ambiguous. CDR3 size: 13 residues. Germline V CDR1 and CDR2: LGHDT, YNNKEL (reference sequence). V was clipped by 1 base and J by 8 bases, with 11 bases between them. CDR3 protein: CASSQVLGGGYTF. CDR3 bases: TGTGCCAGCAGCCAAGTCCTCGGTGGAGGCTACACCTTC.

A few counts support this clonotype. The chain has TRBV20-1 and TRBJ2-5, with D hard to call. The V gene's germline CDR1 is DFQATT and CDR2 SNEGSKA (reference sequence). V was trimmed by 8 bases and J by 1 base, leaving 8 bases between them. This CDR3 has 11 residues. The CDR3 DNA sequence: TGCAGTCCCGCTACCCAAGAGACCCAGTACTTC. It translates to CSPATQETQYF.

This clonotype came up a few times. The chain links TRBV28 to TRBJ1-5, with a weak D call TRBD1 (5 bases). V was pared by 5 bases and J by 7 bases, with 24 bases between. CDR1 MDHEN and CDR2 SYDVKM come from the germline V gene. CDR3 size: 17 residues. CDR3 nucleotide sequence: TGTGCCAGCAGTCCAATAAGACAGTTCCTAAAGGAACAGCCCCAGCATTTT. This gives the protein CASSPIRQFLKEQPQHF. The entire variable domain, with the rest obtained from reference TRBV28 and TRBJ1-5, is as follows: DVKVTQSSRYLVKRTGEKVFLECVQDMDHENMFWYRQDPGLGLRLIYFSYDVKMKEKGDIPEGYSVSREKKERFSLILESASTNQTSMYLCASSPIRQFLKEQPQHFGDGTRLSIL.

This clonotype came up many times. The chain combines TRBV12-3 or TRBV12-4 with TRBJ1-5, with unresolved D. This CDR3 is 13 amino acids long. The V and J ends lost 0 bases and 4 bases respectively, with 4 bases between them. The CDR3 coding sequence is TGTGCCAGCAGTTTAGCGTGGAATCAGCCCCAGCATTTT. Its protein is CASSLAWNQPQHF.

There are many counts of this clonotype. The chain recombines TRBV5-1 with TRBJ2-1; TRBD2 aligns across 9 bases. This CDR3 has 16 amino acids. Germline V gives CDR1 SGHRS, CDR2 YFSETQ. The V gene end was trimmed by 0 bases and the J gene end by 3 bases; junction bases not matched to a gene: 4. The CDR3 nucleotides are TGCGCCAGCAGCTTGGGGGCTAGCGGGATCTACAATGAGCAGTTCTTC. Encoded protein: CASSLGASGIYNEQFF.

This clonotype appeared many times. The rearrangement uses TRBV5-1 and TRBJ2-2; D is ambiguous. V lost 0 bases, J lost 1 base, and 7 bases lay in between. Germline V gives CDR1 SGHRS, CDR2 YFSETQ. CDR3 length: 15 amino acids. In DNA form, the CDR3 reads TGCGCCAGCAGCTTGGAAGGGTGGAACACCGGGGAGCTGTTTTTT. Translated: CASSLEGWNTGELFF.

The chain has TRBV20-1 and TRBJ2-3; TRBD2 matches 11 bases. The CDR3 contains 16 residues. From germline, CDR1 is DFQATT and CDR2 SNEGSKA (reference sequence). V dropped 0 bases and J dropped 2; count of bases not matched to a gene: 4. CDR3 region: CSARDGTSGNTDTQYF. The CDR3 nucleotides read TGCAGTGCTAGAGATGGGACTAGCGGAAACACAGATACGCAGTATTTT.

The chain has TRBV27 and TRBJ2-7, with 9 bases aligning to TRBD1. The CDR3 consists of 15 residues. Germline V gene lookup returns CDR1 MNHEY and CDR2 SMNVEV (reference sequence). Unmatched junction bases numbered 7, after V lost 6 bases and J lost 1 base. CDR3 sequence reads: CASSRDREDSYEQYF. As DNA, the CDR3 is TGTGCCAGCAGCAGGGACAGGGAGGATTCCTACGAGCAGTACTTC.

There are a few counts of this clonotype. The chain recombines TRBV2 with TRBJ2-1; D is possibly TRBD2 (5 bases). With 4 bases removed from V and 0 bases from J, the gap between germline ends came to 7 bases. The CDR3 loop spans 14 amino acids. CDR1 and CDR2 from the germline V gene are SNHLY and FYNNEI. The CDR3 DNA reads TGTGCCAGCAGTGGGAGGAGCTCCTACAATGAGCAGTTCTTC. It specifies CASSGRSSYNEQFF.

This clonotype occurred a few times. This CDR3 reads CASRGWGGDQPQHF. The CDR3 DNA is TGTGCCAGCAGGGGATGGGGGGGAGATCAGCCCCAGCATTTT. The chain carries TRBV6-1 and TRBJ1-5, with a possible D match to TRBD1 (5 bases). V dropped 6 bases and J dropped 5 bases, with 14 bases sitting between them. The CDR3 extends over 14 amino acids. CDR1 is MNHNS and CDR2 is SASEGT in the germline V gene.

This CDR3 reads CASSLSRHPTQPQHF. CDR3 DNA sequence: TGTGCCAGCAGCCTTAGTCGGCACCCGACTCAGCCCCAGCATTTT. V and J are TRBV7-8 and TRBJ1-5; D is uncertain. The ends were cut back, 5 bases at V and 6 bases at J, with 17 bases in the middle. This CDR3 has 15 amino acids. Germline CDR1 is SGHVS and CDR2 is FQNEAQ.

The J gene is TRBJ2-3, the V gene TRBV3-1, with TRBD2 matching 8 bases. Looked up from germline, CDR1 is LGHDT and CDR2 is YNNKEL (reference sequence). J was trimmed by 2 bases and V by 0 bases; bases with no gene match: 10. CDR3 length: 18 residues. CDR3 loop: CASSQDVWRTSITDTQYF. The DNA of the CDR3 is TGTGCCAGCAGCCAAGACGTTTGGCGGACTAGCATCACAGATACGCAGTATTTT.

This clonotype was seen a few times. V is TRBV20-1 and J is TRBJ1-2, with no clear D. CDR1 and CDR2 from the germline V gene are DFQATT and SNEGSKA (reference sequence). This CDR3 contains 14 residues. The V end lost 3 bases, the J end lost 2 bases, and 13 bases lay between the germline ends. As DNA, the CDR3 is TGCAGTGCTAGTTCACGGAGGGAAAACTATGGCTACACCTTC. Translated: CSASSRRENYGYTF.

This clonotype was counted a few times. The gene calls are TRBV5-5 and TRBJ2-7, with D possibly called TRBD1 or TRBD2 (5 bases each). The CDR3 sequence is 13 residues long. Germline CDR1 reads SGHKS; CDR2 reads YYEKEE (reference sequence). Trimming left V 4 bases short and J 0 bases short, with 8 bases between. CDR3 sequence: CASSRDPSYEQYF. CDR3 coding DNA: TGTGCCAGCAGCCGGGACCCCTCCTACGAGCAGTACTTC.

The rearrangement uses TRBV7-3 and TRBJ2-4; D possibly corresponds to TRBD1 (5 bases). Germline CDR1 and CDR2: SGHTA and FQGTGA. The V end was cut by 1 base, the J end by 6 bases, with 19 bases between. The CDR3 consists of 17 residues. CDR3: CASSLMSVGRAANIQYF. The CDR3 DNA reads as TGTGCCAGCAGCTTAATGTCGGTCGGCAGGGCGGCAAACATTCAGTACTTC.

This clonotype was observed at least ten times. The V call is TRBV7-9, the J call TRBJ1-5; TRBD1 aligns across 12 bases. The CDR3 extends over 15 amino acids. The germline V gene encodes CDR1 SEHNR and CDR2 FQNEAQ (reference sequence). After removal of 3 bases from V and 6 bases from J, the junction contained 3 bases not matched to a gene. The CDR3 DNA reads TGTGCCAGCAGCTTGGGGACAGGGGGCACTCAGCCCCAGCATTTT. Translation gives CASSLGTGGTQPQHF.

This clonotype showed up many times. The rearrangement uses TRBV29-1 and TRBJ2-7; D unresolved. This CDR3 contains 13 residues. Germline CDR1 is SQVTM and CDR2 is ANQGSEA. V was shortened by 4 bases and J by 5 bases, with 15 bases between the two germline ends. CDR3 DNA sequence: TGCAGCGTTGGGAGTGTCCTGAGGAACGAGCAGTACTTC. Residues: CSVGSVLRNEQYF.

The chain is built from TRBV25-1 and TRBJ2-7, with a possible D match to TRBD1 (5 bases). The V end was cut by 5 bases, the J end by 1 base, with 15 bases between. From germline, CDR1 is MGHDK and CDR2 SYGVNS. The CDR3 loop spans 15 amino acids. Here the CDR3 reads CASSPPDSYSYEQYF. CDR3 in DNA: TGTGCCAGCAGTCCCCCCGACAGCTATTCCTACGAGCAGTACTTC.

This clonotype was recorded many times. In nucleotides, the CDR3 is TGTGCCAGCAGCTTATCGGGGACAGGGAGGCTGTTCTTC. This gives the protein CASSLSGTGRLFF. The chain uses TRBV11-2 and TRBJ2-1, with 9 bases matching TRBD1. Germline CDR1 SGHAT, CDR2 FQNNGV. V was clipped by 2 bases and J by 15 bases; unmatched bases: 8. This CDR3 spans 13 amino acids.

This clonotype was seen repeatedly, ten times or more. The chain carries TRBV4-2 and TRBJ2-3, with 7 bases lining up with TRBD2. V lost 2 bases and J lost 1; bases outside the gene matches: 9. Germline lookup yields CDR1 LGHNA and CDR2 YNFKEQ. This CDR3 is 17 amino acids long. The chain's CDR3 is CASSQPPGGSGTDTQYF. The DNA for the CDR3 is TGTGCCAGCAGCCAACCCCCGGGGGGAAGTGGCACAGATACGCAGTATTTT.